The 5 T cell receptor beta chains in this list originate from one sample, sequenced in a study of cytomegalovirus exposure and HLA in healthy donors (dated by TCRdb to 2017 to 2019). Preparation of the library involved the immunoSEQ multiplex PCR assay. For the multiplex PCR, a mixture combining 60 forward primers for TCR Vbeta segments and 13 reverse primers for TCR Jbeta segments was used. Sourced from immuneACCESS, this table was stored by TCRdb with only in-frame sequences that have V and J called. A share of the clones is absent; for the studies checked, an unresolved V gene accounts for under half, and the remainder has no known explanation. The sample includes about 76,000 clones, with about four fifths observed a single time. The ten largest clones take up around 1.8% of the sample. Source material: PBMCs. The receptors come from a woman between 25 and 40 years old in good health and CMV-seronegative.

V and J are TRBV5-1 and TRBJ2-7; the match to TRBD1 covers 10 bases. Germline loops: CDR1 SGHRS, CDR2 YFSETQ. V was clipped by 3 bases and J by 5 bases; unmatched bases: 8. The CDR3 is made up of 15 amino acids. In nucleotides, the CDR3 is TGCGCCAGCAGCTCCAAGACAGGGGGCTGGAACGAGCAGTACTTC. It specifies CASSSKTGGWNEQYF. Full variable domain (outside the CDR3, taken from reference TRBV5-1 and TRBJ2-7): KAGVTQTPRYLIKTRGQQVTLSCSPISGHRSVSWYQQTPGQGLQFLFEYFSETQRNKGNFPGRFSGRQFSNSRSEMNVSTLELGDSALYLCASSSKTGGWNEQYFGPGTRLTVT.

The chain recombines TRBV19 with TRBJ2-1; TRBD1 agrees at 8 bases. The CDR3 has 15 amino acids. Germline V gives CDR1 LNHDA, CDR2 SQIVND (reference sequence). V lost 9 bases, J lost 9 bases, and 16 bases stayed unmatched. CDR3 in amino acids: CASLPNRGKSGEQFF. The CDR3 DNA reads as TGTGCCAGCCTTCCGAACAGGGGGAAAAGCGGTGAGCAGTTCTTC.

The chain links TRBV28 to TRBJ1-5; a possible D gene is TRBD1 (5 bases). The ends were cut back, 6 bases at V and 7 bases at J, with 13 bases in the middle. Germline CDR1 and CDR2: MDHEN and SYDVKM. The CDR3 is 13 amino acids. The CDR3 reads CASRSQGRQPQHF. The CDR3 nucleotides read TGTGCCAGCAGGAGCCAGGGAAGGCAGCCCCAGCATTTT.

V gene TRBV2 combines with J gene TRBJ2-7, with 8 bases lining up with TRBD2. The CDR3 runs to 17 residues. Germline V gene data show CDR1 as SNHLY and CDR2 as FYNNEI. The ends lost 6 bases at V and 0 bases at J; junction bases unmatched: 13. The CDR3 reads CASRLISGIGSSYEQYF. Here the CDR3 DNA reads TGTGCCAGCAGGCTGATTAGCGGGATTGGGAGCTCCTACGAGCAGTACTTC.

CDR3 nucleotides: TGTGCCAGCAGTGAGGACAGGGCCTGGAACACCATATATTTT. Amino acids: CASSEDRAWNTIYF. V usage is TRBV6-5 and J usage is TRBJ1-3; 8 bases match TRBD1. The V gene end was trimmed by 5 bases and the J gene end by 7 bases; junction bases not matched to a gene: 7. CDR3 length: 14 residues. Germline CDR1 is MNHEY and CDR2 is SVGAGI.